The rows below give T cell receptor beta chains drawn from one sample of a study of response to subunit inactivated influenza vaccine. TCRdb processed the RT-PCR reads anew with MiXCR; each CDR3 protein has one entry. There are about 580,000 distinct CDR3 sequences in the sample; 14% occur only once, and around 10% lies in the top ten. The source material was PBMCs from blood, sampled about 13 days after vaccination. These receptors came from a man aged 50 or older who received an inactivated influenza vaccine. CDR3s include the opening cysteine and the closing phenylalanine or tryptophan. D genes are given only for firm matches. Expanded clones get a size class; other rows say once, few or many, or leave the size out.

cdr3_nt: TGTGCCAGCTCACCCGCAAGGCTAGCGGGTCAAGAGACCCAGTACTTC
cdr3_aa: CASSPARLAGQETQYF
v_call: TRBV18
j_call: TRBJ2-5
clone_size: .
d_call: TRBD2

cdr3_nt: TGTGCCAGCAGCCCGGAGACAGGGGGATTCGAGACCCAGTACTTC
cdr3_aa: CASSPETGGFETQYF
v_call: TRBV7-6
j_call: TRBJ2-5
clone_size: few
d_call: TRBD1

cdr3_nt: TGCGCCAGCAGCCAACGGGACAGGGGTAGCACTGAAGCTTTCTTT
cdr3_aa: CASSQRDRGSTEAFF
v_call: TRBV4-3
j_call: TRBJ1-1
clone_size: .
d_call: TRBD1

cdr3_nt: TGTGCCAGCAGCGTCGTTCAGGGGATTTTCTACGAGCAGTACTTC
cdr3_aa: CASSVVQGIFYEQYF
v_call: TRBV5-6
j_call: TRBJ2-7
clone_size: .
d_call: .

cdr3_nt: TGTGCCAGCAGCCCCATTGATGTCGAGGGTTTCTTT
cdr3_aa: CASSPIDVEGFF
v_call: TRBV7-8
j_call: TRBJ1-1
clone_size: .
d_call: .

cdr3_nt: TGTGCCAGCAGCTTTACAATGGGCTACGAGCAGTACTTC
cdr3_aa: CASSFTMGYEQYF
v_call: TRBV7-2
j_call: TRBJ2-7
clone_size: few
d_call: .

cdr3_nt: TGTGCCAGCAGGGGGGGCCTTGCGGAAGTCTACGAGCAGTACTTC
cdr3_aa: CASRGGLAEVYEQYF
v_call: TRBV7-2
j_call: TRBJ2-7
clone_size: .
d_call: .

cdr3_nt: TGCAGTGCTAGAGGCCAGGGGAGGATGGACATTCAGTACTTC
cdr3_aa: CSARGQGRMDIQYF
v_call: TRBV20-1
j_call: TRBJ2-4
clone_size: few
d_call: .

cdr3_nt: TGTGCCAGCAGCCAAGTAGGCAGATTTAGCACAGATACGCAGTATTTT
cdr3_aa: CASSQVGRFSTDTQYF
v_call: TRBV3-1
j_call: TRBJ2-3
clone_size: .
d_call: .

cdr3_nt: TGCAGCGTTGAATCAGGGGTTACCGGGGAGCTGTTTTTT
cdr3_aa: CSVESGVTGELFF
v_call: TRBV29-1
j_call: TRBJ2-2
clone_size: many
d_call: .

cdr3_nt: TGTGCCAGCAGCTGGGAGACAGGTTCGCGGGCAGATACGCAGTATTTT
cdr3_aa: CASSWETGSRADTQYF
v_call: TRBV5-6
j_call: TRBJ2-3
clone_size: many
d_call: .

cdr3_nt: TGTGCCAGCTCACCCGCCGCGTTAGGGGTCACTGAAGCTTTCTTT
cdr3_aa: CASSPAALGVTEAFF
v_call: TRBV18
j_call: TRBJ1-1
clone_size: few
d_call: .

cdr3_nt: TGTGCCAGCAGCTTACCTTTCGGGGATGGGACTCGGAATGAGCAGTTCTTC
cdr3_aa: CASSLPFGDGTRNEQFF
v_call: TRBV14
j_call: TRBJ2-1
clone_size: .
d_call: .

cdr3_nt: TGTGCCAGCAGCTCAGTCCCCCGGGGCACAGATACGCAGTATTTT
cdr3_aa: CASSSVPRGTDTQYF
v_call: TRBV5-6
j_call: TRBJ2-3
clone_size: few
d_call: .

cdr3_nt: TGCGCCAGCAGCTTGGAAAGCGGGTTCTACAATGAGCAGTTCTTC
cdr3_aa: CASSLESGFYNEQFF
v_call: TRBV5-1
j_call: TRBJ2-1
clone_size: .
d_call: .

cdr3_nt: TGTGCCAGTAGTTCGTCTTACTACAATGAGCAGTTCTTC
cdr3_aa: CASSSSYYNEQFF
v_call: TRBV19
j_call: TRBJ2-1
clone_size: few
d_call: .

cdr3_nt: TGCAGTGCTAGAGATTCAACTAGCGGAAAAGAGACCCAGTACTTC
cdr3_aa: CSARDSTSGKETQYF
v_call: TRBV20-1
j_call: TRBJ2-5
clone_size: .
d_call: TRBD2

cdr3_nt: TGTGCCAGCAGTTACTCAACCCGGGGTCCTAGCGGGAGTCCGTCCTACGAGCAGTACTTC
cdr3_aa: CASSYSTRGPSGSPSYEQYF
v_call: TRBV6-2/TRBV6-3
j_call: TRBJ2-7
clone_size: few
d_call: TRBD2

cdr3_nt: TGTGCCAGCAGCTTGGGGACAGCCGAGCAGTACTTC
cdr3_aa: CASSLGTAEQYF
v_call: TRBV7-2
j_call: TRBJ2-7
clone_size: .
d_call: TRBD1

cdr3_nt: TGTGCCACCAGCAGAGGGACAGCGACAGATACGCAGTATTTT
cdr3_aa: CATSRGTATDTQYF
v_call: TRBV15
j_call: TRBJ2-3
clone_size: once
d_call: .

cdr3_nt: TGTGCCAGCAGCCCCAGGACGGATTCACCCCTCCACTTT
cdr3_aa: CASSPRTDSPLHF
v_call: TRBV7-2
j_call: TRBJ1-6
clone_size: .
d_call: .

cdr3_nt: TGTGCCAGCAGCCAAACTACCGGCAGCCTTCCCTACGAGCAGTACTTC
cdr3_aa: CASSQTTGSLPYEQYF
v_call: TRBV14
j_call: TRBJ2-7
clone_size: .
d_call: .

cdr3_nt: TGCACCAGCAGCTTGAGGACTCCCAGGAGCTCCTACGAGCAGTACTTC
cdr3_aa: CTSSLRTPRSSYEQYF
v_call: TRBV5-1
j_call: TRBJ2-7
clone_size: .
d_call: .

cdr3_nt: TGTGCCAGCAGTTTCGGGAACGAAGCTTTCTTT
cdr3_aa: CASSFGNEAFF
v_call: TRBV12-3/TRBV12-4
j_call: TRBJ1-1
clone_size: many
d_call: .

cdr3_nt: TGCGCCAGCAGCCAAGAAGGCGGGTTTCCCTACGAGCAGTACTTC
cdr3_aa: CASSQEGGFPYEQYF
v_call: TRBV4-1
j_call: TRBJ2-7
clone_size: .
d_call: .

cdr3_nt: TGTGCCAGCAGCCTGACTAGCCCCGCCGGGGAGCTGTTTTTT
cdr3_aa: CASSLTSPAGELFF
v_call: TRBV12-3/TRBV12-4
j_call: TRBJ2-2
clone_size: few
d_call: TRBD2

cdr3_nt: TGTGCCAGCAGTTACCCCCTCGGGTGGGCTTTCTTT
cdr3_aa: CASSYPLGWAFF
v_call: TRBV6-2/TRBV6-3
j_call: TRBJ1-1
clone_size: .
d_call: .

cdr3_nt: TGTGCCAGCAGTTTAATCGCAGGGGAAGTCGATGGCTACACCTTC
cdr3_aa: CASSLIAGEVDGYTF
v_call: TRBV28
j_call: TRBJ1-2
clone_size: few
d_call: .

cdr3_nt: TGCGCCAGCAGCTTGGAGGGGCATGAGCAGTTCTTC
cdr3_aa: CASSLEGHEQFF
v_call: TRBV5-1
j_call: TRBJ2-1
clone_size: many
d_call: .

cdr3_nt: TGTGCCAGCAGTTTAGGGACTAGCGGGAGCCCTATCCAAGAGACCCAGTACTTC
cdr3_aa: CASSLGTSGSPIQETQYF
v_call: TRBV28
j_call: TRBJ2-5
clone_size: .
d_call: TRBD2

cdr3_nt: TGTGCCAGCAGTTTTCGGGACAGGGTTGCCGGGGAGCTGTTTTTT
cdr3_aa: CASSFRDRVAGELFF
v_call: TRBV12-3/TRBV12-4
j_call: TRBJ2-2
clone_size: few
d_call: TRBD1

cdr3_nt: TGTGCCAGCAGCTCCCCATCAGGGAACACTGAAGCTTTCTTT
cdr3_aa: CASSSPSGNTEAFF
v_call: TRBV7-9
j_call: TRBJ1-1
clone_size: .
d_call: .

cdr3_nt: TGTGCCAGCAGCCCCTGGACAGGGGGGTCAGGAAACACCATATATTTT
cdr3_aa: CASSPWTGGSGNTIYF
v_call: TRBV4-2
j_call: TRBJ1-3
clone_size: .
d_call: TRBD1

cdr3_nt: TGTGCCAGCAGTCCCACTCTAGCGCTAACCTACGAGCAGTACTTC
cdr3_aa: CASSPTLALTYEQYF
v_call: TRBV27
j_call: TRBJ2-7
clone_size: few
d_call: .

cdr3_nt: TGTGCCAGCAGTTCCTCTTCGGGGGCAGGGAGCGAGCAGTACTTC
cdr3_aa: CASSSSSGAGSEQYF
v_call: TRBV6-5
j_call: TRBJ2-7
clone_size: .
d_call: .

cdr3_nt: TGTGCCAGCAGCTTTACGACAGGGGGAAATCAGCCCCAGCATTTT
cdr3_aa: CASSFTTGGNQPQHF
v_call: TRBV5-6
j_call: TRBJ1-5
clone_size: .
d_call: TRBD1

cdr3_nt: TGTGCCAGCAGCTTGGGAAGCGTTACAAGCTCCTACGAGCAGTACTTC
cdr3_aa: CASSLGSVTSSYEQYF
v_call: TRBV5-4
j_call: TRBJ2-7
clone_size: once
d_call: .